This TCR beta chain was recorded in a study of blood T cell repertoires in COVID-19. Study context: T cells, B-cell-depleted T cells, or PBMCs provided the cDNA or gDNA that served as material.

After removal of 0 bases from V and 7 bases from J, the junction contained 6 bases not matched to a gene. CDR1 is LGHDT and CDR2 is YNNKEL in the germline V gene (reference sequence). The CDR3 length is 15 residues. Some clones are missing from TCRdb's copy, which holds only in-frame ones; the method was immunoSEQ multiplex PCR. In the table there are 250,000 to 300,000 clones, about nine tenths of which are singletons. Everyone who took part was roughly 18 to 89 years old, and they came from about two dozen US areas. Sequenced: PBMCs or T cells enriched from blood (not recorded which). J is TRBJ2-5 and V is TRBV3-1 (or the pseudogene TRBV3-2); 9 bases are shared with TRBD2. The clonotype comes from a woman in her forties who had recovered from COVID-19. This CDR3 is CASSQEAGGVGTQYF. The DNA for the CDR3 is TGTGCCAGCAGCCAAGAAGCGGGAGGAGTAGGGACCCAGTACTTC.